These 17 T cell receptor beta chains were all obtained from the same sample, sequenced in a study of cytomegalovirus exposure and HLA in healthy donors. PCR amplification relied on 60 Vbeta primers (plus 13 Jbeta primers). Using immunoSEQ multiplex PCR, the repertoire was profiled, and TCRdb retains in-frame clones only, with some absent. The data contain under 200,000 clones, roughly 13% of them seen just once; the ten biggest clones take up roughly 7.7%. The source material was PBMCs. These receptors all come from a man aged 50 to 59 in good health and CMV-seropositive.

The chain joins TRBV5-6 to TRBJ1-2; 8 bases are shared with TRBD1. Unmatched junction bases numbered 18, after V lost 2 bases and J lost 6 bases. Per the germline V gene, CDR1 is SGHDT and CDR2 is YYEEEE. This CDR3 comprises 18 residues. The CDR3 sequence is CASSFLDGSGGVRNGYTF. The CDR3 DNA sequence: TGTGCCAGCAGCTTTCTGGATGGTTCAGGGGGCGTTAGGAATGGCTACACCTTC.

V usage is TRBV5-1 and J usage is TRBJ1-1, with no clear D. The V gene lost 3 bases and the J gene lost 2 bases, with 11 bases spanning the gap. This CDR3 is built from 14 residues. The germline V gene has CDR1 SGHRS and CDR2 YFSETQ. The CDR3 spells CASSWRGGNTEAFF. For the CDR3, the DNA is TGCGCCAGCAGCTGGCGAGGTGGCAACACTGAAGCTTTCTTT.

This chain joins TRBV7-3 and TRBJ1-1; D gene ambiguous. Trimming took 4 bases from V and 0 from J, leaving 6 bases between them. Germline CDR1 is SGHTA and CDR2 is FQGTGA. The CDR3 covers 13 residues. Here the CDR3 reads CASSSQVNTEAFF. Written as DNA, the CDR3 is TGTGCCAGCAGCTCGCAGGTGAACACTGAAGCTTTCTTT.

This clone appeared a few times. The V and J genes are TRBV7-6 and TRBJ2-5; TRBD2 matches at 7 bases. The CDR3 sequence is 15 residues long. The germline V gene encodes CDR1 SGHVS and CDR2 FNYEAQ. Trimming took 5 bases from V and 1 from J; bases not matched to a gene: 7. CDR3: CASSPRAGIQETQYF. The DNA of the CDR3 is TGTGCCAGCAGCCCCCGAGCGGGGATCCAAGAGACCCAGTACTTC.

The V gene is TRBV30, the J gene TRBJ1-2; D is ambiguous. Germline CDR1 GTSNPN, CDR2 SVGIG (reference sequence). Trimming removed 5 bases at V and 4 bases at J, with 14 bases between. This CDR3 region has 13 residues. CDR3 DNA: TGTGCCTGGGTCAGCGGCAGACTCTATGGCTACACCTTC. Amino acid sequence: CAWVSGRLYGYTF.

The chain links TRBV7-3 to TRBJ2-7; D is perhaps TRBD2 (6 bases). Germline CDR1 and CDR2: SGHTA and FQGTGA. The CDR3 covers 13 residues. Trimming took 6 bases from V and 6 from J, leaving 15 bases between them. The CDR3 DNA follows: TGTGCCAGCAGTCGCGTGGTGGGGGGCGAGCAGTACTTC. Residues: CASSRVVGGEQYF.

The J gene is TRBJ2-2, the V gene TRBV10-3; 10 bases align to TRBD1. Germline trimming cut 2 bases from V and 4 bases from J; bases unmatched to any gene: 1. The CDR3 runs to 15 residues. Germline CDR1 and CDR2: ENHRY and SYGVKD. Here the CDR3 reads CAISERQGATGELFF. CDR3 sequence (DNA): TGTGCCATCAGTGAGCGACAGGGGGCCACCGGGGAGCTGTTTTTT.

The genes are TRBV5-1 and TRBJ2-1, with 7 bases that match TRBD2. The length of the CDR3 is 14 residues. V lost 4 bases, J lost 7 bases, and 8 bases stayed unmatched. CDR1 SGHRS and CDR2 YFSETQ come from the germline V gene. CDR3 in DNA: TGCGCCAGCAGCCTCTTCGGGGGGTTAAATGAGCAGTTCTTC. Translated: CASSLFGGLNEQFF.

This clone was observed a few times. The chain employs TRBV6-5 and TRBJ1-1, with 7 bases that match TRBD1. In germline, CDR1 is MNHEY, CDR2 SVGAGI. CDR3 length: 15 amino acids. V was pared by 0 bases and J by 1 base, with 2 bases of the junction left unmatched. The CDR3, as DNA: TGTGCCAGCAGTTACTCCGACAGGGCGAACACTGAAGCTTTCTTT. This encodes CASSYSDRANTEAFF.

This chain joins TRBV10-1 and TRBJ2-3, with D possibly matching TRBD1 (6 bases). The germline CDR1 and CDR2 sequences are WNHNN and SYGVQD (reference sequence). Between the trimmed V and J ends, which lost 6 bases and 3 bases, there was a span of 10 bases. The CDR3 has 13 amino acids. CDR3 amino acids: CASRAQGTDTQYF. In DNA form, the CDR3 reads TGCGCCAGCAGAGCCCAGGGGACAGATACGCAGTATTTT.

This chain joins TRBV4-3 and TRBJ1-2; 8 bases fit TRBD1. J was trimmed by 6 bases and V by 4 bases; bases with no gene match: 4. There are 13 residues in the CDR3. CDR1 is LGHNA and CDR2 is YSLEER in the germline V gene. CDR3 in amino acids: CASSRDRGDGYTF. As DNA, the CDR3 is TGCGCCAGCAGCCGAGACAGGGGTGATGGCTACACCTTC.

The rearrangement joins TRBV7-2 to TRBJ2-7; D is perhaps TRBD1 (6 bases). Germline V gene data show CDR1 as SGHTA and CDR2 as FQGNSA. This CDR3 is 15 amino acids long. V lost 3 bases and J 2 bases, leaving 14 bases between the germline ends. Here the CDR3 DNA reads TGTGCCAGCAGCTTCCAGGGGCTTTCGACCTACGAGCAGTACTTC. Protein sequence: CASSFQGLSTYEQYF.

This clone showed up just a few times. The chain links TRBV6-5 to TRBJ1-1, with D possibly matching TRBD1 (6 bases). The CDR3 extends over 14 amino acids. Germline lookup yields CDR1 MNHEY and CDR2 SVGAGI. V lost 8 bases and J lost 5, with 18 bases in between. The CDR3 reads CASGGAGGRTEAFF. CDR3 DNA: TGTGCCAGCGGCGGTGCTGGGGGCCGAACTGAAGCTTTCTTT.

In this sample, this clone turned up a few times. This sequence joins TRBV5-8 and TRBJ1-1; 7 bases map to TRBD1. J gave up 5 bases and V 9 bases, and 22 bases lay outside the gene matches. CDR3 length: 17 amino acids. The germline gives CDR1 SGHTS, CDR2 YDEGEE. The CDR3 coding sequence is TGTGCCACCCAGGCTAGGTATAACAGGGCAGGGGGGACTGAAGCTTTCTTT. Translating gives CATQARYNRAGGTEAFF.

The CDR3 loop reads CASSLGGQGGYGYTF. DNA of the CDR3: TGTGCCAGCAGCTTGGGAGGACAGGGAGGCTATGGCTACACCTTC. The chain combines TRBV5-6 with TRBJ1-2, with 8 bases matching TRBD1. CDR1 is SGHDT and CDR2 is YYEEEE in the germline V gene. V was clipped by 0 bases and J by 4 bases; unmatched bases: 5. The CDR3 runs to 15 residues.

This clone was seen a handful of times. The V call is TRBV18, the J call TRBJ2-1, with D possibly matching TRBD2 (6 bases). The ends were cut back, 5 bases at V and 7 bases at J, with 9 bases in the middle. The germline V gene has CDR1 KGHSH and CDR2 LQKENI. The CDR3 consists of 12 residues. The CDR3 DNA reads TGTGCCAGCTCAGTGGGGGGTAATGAGCAGTTCTTC. Protein product: CASSVGGNEQFF.

This clone was counted a few times. The chain joins TRBV6-5 to TRBJ1-5, with 10 bases aligning to TRBD1. Germline CDR1 reads MNHEY; CDR2 reads SVGAGI. The CDR3 is 14 residues long. V lost 5 bases to trimming and J lost 4 bases; unmatched junction nucleotides: 2. The CDR3, as DNA: TGTGCCAGCAGTACGGGACAGGGGAATCAGCCCCAGCATTTT. Protein sequence: CASSTGQGNQPQHF.